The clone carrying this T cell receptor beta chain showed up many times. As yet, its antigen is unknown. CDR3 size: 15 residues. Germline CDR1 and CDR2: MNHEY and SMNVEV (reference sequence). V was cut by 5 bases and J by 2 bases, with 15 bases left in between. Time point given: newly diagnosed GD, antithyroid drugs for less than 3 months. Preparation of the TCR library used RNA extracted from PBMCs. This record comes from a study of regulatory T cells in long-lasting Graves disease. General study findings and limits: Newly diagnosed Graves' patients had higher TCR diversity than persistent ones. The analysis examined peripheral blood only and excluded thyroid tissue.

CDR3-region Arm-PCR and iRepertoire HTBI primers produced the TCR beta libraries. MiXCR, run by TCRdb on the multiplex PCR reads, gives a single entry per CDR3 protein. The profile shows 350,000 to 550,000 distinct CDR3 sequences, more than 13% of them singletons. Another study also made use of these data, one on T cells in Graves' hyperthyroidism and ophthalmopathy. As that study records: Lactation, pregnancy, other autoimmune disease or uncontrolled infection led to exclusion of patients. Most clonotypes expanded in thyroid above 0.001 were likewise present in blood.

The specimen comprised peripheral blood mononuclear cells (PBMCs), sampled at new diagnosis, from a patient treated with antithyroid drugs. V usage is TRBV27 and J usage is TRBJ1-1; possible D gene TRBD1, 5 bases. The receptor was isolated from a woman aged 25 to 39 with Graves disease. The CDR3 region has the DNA TGTGCCAGCAGTCCGGTGGGGGTCACAAACACTGAAGCTTTCTTT. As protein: CASSPVGVTNTEAFF.